Presented here are 20 T cell receptor beta chains from one specimen sequenced in a study of cytomegalovirus exposure and HLA in healthy donors. Amplification used 60 Vbeta primers and 13 Jbeta primers. Produced via immunoSEQ multiplex PCR; TCRdb's table is partial and in-frame only. The sample carries roughly 130,000 clones, about 74% recorded once. The sample taken for sequencing was PBMCs. The receptors come from a man aged 40-49 years in good health and CMV-seropositive.

The chain uses TRBV11-2 and TRBJ2-1, with TRBD2 matching 11 bases. This CDR3 region has 17 residues. Germline CDR1 SGHAT, CDR2 FQNNGV. V trimming: 2 bases; J trimming: 5 bases; junction bases outside the gene matches: 8. The CDR3, as DNA: TGTGCCAGCAGCTTAAGGTTAGCGGGAGGGTACGACAATGAGCAGTTCTTC. It yields the protein CASSLRLAGGYDNEQFF.

V gene TRBV28 combines with J gene TRBJ1-4, with a weak D call TRBD1 (6 bases). The germline gives CDR1 MDHEN, CDR2 SYDVKM. The CDR3 length is 15 residues. Between the trimmed V and J ends, which lost 4 bases and 4 bases, there was a span of 13 bases. The CDR3 DNA sequence: TGTGCCAGCAGTTCCTACAGGGTTAGTAATGAAAAACTGTTTTTT. Encoded protein: CASSSYRVSNEKLFF.

The table lists this clone with a few counts. The chain links TRBV5-8 to TRBJ2-2; D is possibly TRBD1 (6 bases). Germline V gene sequence: CDR1 SGHTS, CDR2 YDEGEE. The length of the CDR3 is 18 residues. Trimming pared 6 bases from V and 7 bases from J, leaving 28 bases between. CDR3 region: CASKKNTGTLIDSGELFF. CDR3 DNA: TGTGCCAGCAAAAAAAACACCGGGACACTCATTGATAGCGGGGAGCTGTTTTTT.

CDR3 DNA sequence: TGTGCCATCAGGACAGGGTCCTACGAGCAGTACTTC. Its protein is CAIRTGSYEQYF. The rearrangement links TRBV10-3 to TRBJ2-7; 7 bases align to TRBD1. The CDR3 totals 12 residues. Germline V lookup: CDR1 ENHRY, CDR2 SYGVKD. Trimming cost V 6 bases and J 1 base; bases outside gene matches: 0.

This clone has a handful of counts. The chain recombines TRBV5-1 with TRBJ2-3; TRBD2 agrees at 13 bases. The CDR3 sequence is 17 residues long. The V gene end was trimmed by 4 bases and the J gene end by 5 bases; junction bases not matched to a gene: 10. Germline V lookup: CDR1 SGHRS, CDR2 YFSETQ. For the CDR3, the DNA is TGCGCCAGCAGCGTTCGGACTAGCGGGAGCGGGGTAGATACGCAGTATTTT. Amino acid sequence: CASSVRTSGSGVDTQYF.

The V gene is TRBV30, the J gene TRBJ1-4, with a possible D match to TRBD1 (5 bases). CDR3 size: 13 residues. Between the trimmed V and J ends, which lost 2 bases and 4 bases, there was a span of 8 bases. CDR1 GTSNPN and CDR2 SVGIG come from the germline V gene (reference sequence). This CDR3 is CAWSPGVNEKLFF. The CDR3, as DNA: TGTGCCTGGAGTCCGGGGGTTAATGAAAAACTGTTTTTT.

The chain employs TRBV5-4 and TRBJ1-1; 7 nucleotides agree with TRBD1. Trimming cost V 4 bases and J 3 bases; bases outside gene matches: 3. The CDR3 runs to 13 residues. CDR1 is SGHNT and CDR2 is YYREEE in the germline V gene (reference sequence). CDR3 sequence: CASSPDRYTEAFF. The CDR3 coding sequence is TGTGCCAGCAGCCCGGACAGGTACACTGAAGCTTTCTTT.

The V and J genes are TRBV12-5 and TRBJ2-1, with 9 bases identical to TRBD2. The CDR3 length is 19 residues. Trimming removed 0 bases from V and 1 base from J; junction bases left unmatched: 10. The V gene's germline CDR1 is LGHNT and CDR2 FRNRAP. CDR3 DNA: TGTGCTAGTGGTTTGGTACTAGGAGTAGCGGGGGCTTCCTACAATGAGCAGTTCTTC. As protein: CASGLVLGVAGASYNEQFF.

The CDR3 loop reads CASSIAGDTGELFF. Written as DNA, the CDR3 is TGTGCCAGCTCAATAGCGGGAGACACCGGGGAGCTGTTTTTT. This chain joins TRBV18 and TRBJ2-2; 9 nucleotides line up with TRBD2. This CDR3 is built from 14 residues. The V gene end was trimmed by 5 bases and the J gene end by 3 bases; junction bases not matched to a gene: 1. Germline V CDR1 and CDR2: KGHSH, LQKENI.

The V and J genes are TRBV5-1 and TRBJ2-7; TRBD1 matches 8 bases. This CDR3 has 15 amino acids. The V segment lost 0 bases and the J segment 4 bases; nucleotides outside the gene matches: 6. Germline V lookup: CDR1 SGHRS, CDR2 YFSETQ. The CDR3 sequence: CASSLAGQVQYEQYF. The CDR3 coding sequence is TGCGCCAGCAGCTTGGCGGGACAGGTACAATACGAGCAGTACTTC.

The chain combines TRBV2 with TRBJ2-4; the match to TRBD1 covers 10 bases. Germline CDR1 SNHLY, CDR2 FYNNEI. The CDR3 is 14 residues long. Unmatched junction bases numbered 5, after V lost 5 bases and J lost 7 bases. CDR3 coding DNA: TGTGCCAGCAGTATGGGGACAGGGGCGAACATTCAGTACTTC. This codes for CASSMGTGANIQYF. The entire variable domain, with the rest obtained from reference TRBV2 and TRBJ2-4, is as follows: EPEVTQTPSHQVTQMGQEVILRCVPISNHLYFYWYRQILGQKVEFLVSFYNNEISEKSEIFDDQFSVERPDGSNFTLKIRSTKLEDSAMYFCASSMGTGANIQYFGAGTRLSVL.

The table lists this clone with a count of one. This sequence joins TRBV18 and TRBJ1-6; 9 bases match TRBD1. The germline V gene has CDR1 KGHSH and CDR2 LQKENI. V shed 4 bases, J shed 10 bases, and the junction held 5 bases outside the gene matches. CDR3 length equals 14 residues. CDR3: CASSQQGARSPLHF. The CDR3 DNA reads as TGTGCCAGCTCACAACAGGGGGCAAGATCACCCCTCCACTTT. Supplemented by reference TRBV18 and TRBJ1-6, the full variable domain reads NAGVMQNPRHLVRRRGQEARLRCSPMKGHSHVYWYRQLPEEGLKFMVYLQKENIIDESGMPKERFSAEFPKEGPSILRIQQVVRGDSAAYFCASSQQGARSPLHFGNGTRLTVT.

The chain carries TRBV30 and TRBJ1-5; a weak D match, TRBD1 (5 bases). V lost 4 bases, J lost 3 bases, and 10 bases lay in between. The CDR3 sequence is 13 residues long. From germline, CDR1 is GTSNPN and CDR2 SVGIG (reference sequence). The CDR3 DNA follows: TGTGCCTGGAAGGAGGGACCCAATCAGCCCCAGCATTTT. This encodes CAWKEGPNQPQHF.

The chain employs TRBV15 and TRBJ2-3; 10 bases are shared with TRBD1. After removal of 8 bases from V and 4 bases from J, the junction contained 9 bases not matched to a gene. This CDR3 is built from 15 residues. Germline CDR1 and CDR2: LNHNV and YYDKDF (reference sequence). The chain's CDR3 is CATGLGQGLADTQYF. The CDR3 DNA is TGTGCCACCGGATTGGGACAGGGGCTGGCAGATACGCAGTATTTT.

The genes are TRBV7-9 and TRBJ1-2, with TRBD1 matching over 8 bases. The V gene's germline CDR1 is SEHNR and CDR2 FQNEAQ (reference sequence). J was trimmed by 4 bases and V by 5 bases; bases with no gene match: 6. This CDR3 is 14 amino acids long. The DNA of the CDR3 is TGTGCCAGCAGCCCAGGACAGGGTGTCTATGGCTACACCTTC. It specifies CASSPGQGVYGYTF. The variable domain in full, completed from reference TRBV7-9 and TRBJ1-2, reads DTGVSQNPRHKITKRGQNVTFRCDPISEHNRLYWYRQTLGQGPEFLTYFQNEAQLEKSRLLSDRFSAERPKGSFSTLEIQRTEQGDSAMYLCASSPGQGVYGYTFGSGTRLTVV.

This chain joins TRBV25-1 and TRBJ2-6, with D possibly being TRBD1 (6 bases). This CDR3 has 16 amino acids. Deletions cut 5 bases from V and 1 base from J, with 12 bases between. The germline V gene has CDR1 MGHDK and CDR2 SYGVNS. The CDR3 DNA reads as TGTGCCAGCAGTATACCAGGGGATTCTGGGGCCAACGTCCTGACTTTC. Translating gives CASSIPGDSGANVLTF.

This rearrangement joins TRBV9 to TRBJ2-5; D may be TRBD1 (6 bases). Trimming cost V 2 bases and J 1 base, with 15 bases left between them. The CDR3 has 16 residues. The germline V gene encodes CDR1 SGDLS and CDR2 YYNGEE. CDR3: CASSVGQTEVQETQYF. The CDR3 nucleotides read TGTGCCAGCAGCGTGGGACAAACGGAGGTCCAAGAGACCCAGTACTTC.

Concerning this clone: At one end the junction does not follow the germline gene, possibly because of a read error. The chain is built from TRBV7-9 and TRBJ1-6, with TRBD1 identical over 8 bases. Germline-derived CDR1 and CDR2 are SEHNR and FQNEAQ (reference sequence). The CDR3 has 15 amino acids. CDR3 bases: TGTTCCAGCAGCCCCGGGACAGGCTATAATTCACCCCTCCACTTT. Amino acids: CSSSPGTGYNSPLHF.

This chain joins TRBV7-9 and TRBJ1-1; D might be TRBD1 (5 bases). The V end lost 5 bases, the J end lost 2 bases, and 9 bases lay between the germline ends. Per the germline V gene, CDR1 is SEHNR and CDR2 is FQNEAQ (reference sequence). This CDR3 is built from 13 residues. CDR3 loop: CASSRTPNTEAFF. Written as DNA, the CDR3 is TGTGCCAGCAGCAGGACACCCAACACTGAAGCTTTCTTT.

The J gene is TRBJ2-7, the V gene TRBV6-5; TRBD1 matches at 11 bases. CDR3 size: 15 residues. CDR1 and CDR2 (germline): MNHEY, SVGAGI. Trimming removed 2 bases from V and 4 bases from J; junction bases left unmatched: 4. CDR3 residues: CASSYPGQGEYEQYF. The CDR3 DNA follows: TGTGCCAGCAGTTACCCGGGACAGGGGGAATACGAGCAGTACTTC.